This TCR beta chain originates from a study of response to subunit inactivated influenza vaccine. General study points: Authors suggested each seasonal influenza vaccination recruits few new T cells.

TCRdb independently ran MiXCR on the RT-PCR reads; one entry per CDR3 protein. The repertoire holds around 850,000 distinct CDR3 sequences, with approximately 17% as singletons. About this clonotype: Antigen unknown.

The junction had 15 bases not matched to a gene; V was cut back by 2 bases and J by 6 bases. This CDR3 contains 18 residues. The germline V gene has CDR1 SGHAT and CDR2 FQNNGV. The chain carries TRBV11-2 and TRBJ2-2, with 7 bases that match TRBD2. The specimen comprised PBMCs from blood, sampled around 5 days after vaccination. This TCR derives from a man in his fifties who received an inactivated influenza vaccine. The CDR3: CASSLSSLGGIRSGELFF. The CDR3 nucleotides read TGTGCCAGCAGCTTAAGTAGTCTGGGGGGGATTCGCTCCGGGGAGCTGTTTTTT.